The next 5 T cell receptor beta chains were all read from a single sample in a study of CD8 T cells in ankylosing spondylitis. TCRdb recomputed calls from the 5' RACE reads with MiXCR, one row per CDR3 protein. The sample carries approximately 340,000 distinct CDR3 sequences, approximately 14% recorded once. The sequenced sample consisted of blood, either unsorted or a sorted T cell fraction (not recorded which). All receptors derive from a male donor with ankylosing spondylitis or in good health (not recorded which).

This clonotype has ten or more counts. The chain links TRBV5-1 to TRBJ2-1; TRBD1 matches at 8 bases. Germline CDR1 and CDR2: SGHRS and YFSETQ. The trim removed 4 bases at V and 0 bases at J, leaving 3 bases unmatched. CDR3 length: 15 amino acids. The CDR3, as DNA: TGCGCCAGCAGCCGGACAGGGAGCTCCTACAATGAGCAGTTCTTC. This translates into CASSRTGSSYNEQFF.

The chain is built from TRBV12-3 or TRBV12-4 and TRBJ1-2; D uncertain. V gave up 2 bases and J gave up 5 bases, with 12 bases separating them. The CDR3 is 14 amino acids. CDR3 coding DNA: TGTGCCAGCAGTTTAATGAGCCTTTTATATGGCTACACCTTC. Translation gives CASSLMSLLYGYTF.

The J gene is TRBJ2-1, the V gene TRBV4-1; the match to TRBD2 covers 9 bases. Germline assignment: CDR1 MGHRA and CDR2 YSYEKL. CDR3 length equals 15 residues. V was pared by 1 base and J by 8 bases, with 6 bases of the junction left unmatched. The CDR3 DNA reads TGCGCCAGCAGCCAAGCGGGACTAGCTTTGGATGAGCAGTTCTTC. Translated, it gives CASSQAGLALDEQFF.

The gene calls are TRBV5-1 and TRBJ2-2; weak D call: TRBD1 (7 bases). The V and J ends lost 5 bases and 13 bases respectively, with 30 bases between them. Germline lookup yields CDR1 SGHRS and CDR2 YFSETQ. The CDR3 is 17 amino acids. The CDR3 reads CASSPFRDSLRGLRLFF. The CDR3 region has the DNA TGCGCCAGCAGTCCCTTCCGGGACAGTCTCCGGGGACTCCGGCTGTTTTTT.

This clonotype has more than one count but fewer than ten. The gene calls are TRBV3-1 and TRBJ2-7; D is perhaps TRBD2 (6 bases). The ends were cut back, 8 bases at V and 3 bases at J, with 14 bases in the middle. The CDR3 has 13 residues. From germline, CDR1 is LGHDT and CDR2 YNNKEL (reference sequence). CDR3 protein: CASGGDGYYEQYF. The CDR3 DNA follows: TGTGCCAGCGGAGGGGACGGTTACTACGAGCAGTACTTC.